The rows below give T cell receptor beta chains drawn from one sample of a study of blood T cells in healthy people across ages. TCRdb redid the calling of the 5' RACE reads with MiXCR, one entry per CDR3 protein. The sample holds 1.5 million to 2 million distinct CDR3 sequences, around 35% seen once. The sequenced sample consisted of blood. These receptor sequences come from a woman aged 25-40 years in good health. Both conserved end residues are part of each CDR3. A D gene is named only where the DNA matches it firmly. Some rows have no size entry. The others give once, few or many, or a class for an expanded clone.

clone_size	v_call	cdr3_length	d_call	j_call	cdr3_nt	cdr3_aa
-	TRBV13	14	-	TRBJ2-1	TGTGCCAGCGGCACTTTAGCGATTTACAATGAGCAGTTCTTC	CASGTLAIYNEQFF
-	TRBV6-1	16	TRBD1	TRBJ2-5	TGTGCCAGCAGGGTACCCTACGGGACAGGGGTTGAGGAGCAGTACTTC	CASRVPYGTGVEEQYF
-	TRBV11-3	13	-	TRBJ2-5	TGTGCCAGCAGCCCCAGTATAGGGGAGACCCAGTACTTC	CASSPSIGETQYF
-	TRBV7-9	15	-	TRBJ2-5	TGTGCCAGCAGCTTAGGCCCAACAGAGTCAGAGACCCAGTACTTC	CASSLGPTESETQYF
-	TRBV7-8	14	-	TRBJ2-1	TGTGCCAGCAGCTTATTCCGGACTAAAAATGAGCAGTTCTTC	CASSLFRTKNEQFF
-	TRBV20-1	13	-	TRBJ2-5	TGCAGTGCTAGAGATGTACTTAAAGAGACCCAGTACTTC	CSARDVLKETQYF
-	TRBV6-4	15	TRBD2	TRBJ2-7	TGTGCCAGCAGTAACACTAGCGGGGACCGCTACGAGCAGTACTTC	CASSNTSGDRYEQYF
few	TRBV3-1	12	-	TRBJ2-5	TGTGCCAGCAGCCAAGATGATAAGACCCAGTACTTC	CASSQDDKTQYF
many	TRBV29-1	16	TRBD1	TRBJ2-7	TGCAGCGCCCTGACCTCCCGCGACAGGGTCTCCTACGAGCAGTACTTC	CSALTSRDRVSYEQYF
few	TRBV20-1	16	-	TRBJ1-4	TGCAGTGCTAGAGGCCCCAAAGGACACTTCGGGAAAAAACTGTTTTTT	CSARGPKGHFGKKLFF
-	TRBV29-1	13	-	TRBJ2-4	TGCAGCGTGGGGGGGCAGGGCGAAAACATTCAGTACTTC	CSVGGQGENIQYF
few	TRBV20-1	16	-	TRBJ2-5	TGCAGTGCTAGAGTATTAGGGTTTAAATTCCAAGAGACCCAGTACTTC	CSARVLGFKFQETQYF
-	TRBV27	15	TRBD2	TRBJ2-1	TGTGCCAGCCGGAAAAGCGGGAGGGTATCAGATGAGCAGTTCTTC	CASRKSGRVSDEQFF
many	TRBV29-1	15	TRBD1	TRBJ1-1	TGCAGCGGAGCCGGGACAGGGGAAATGAACACTGAAGCTTTCTTT	CSGAGTGEMNTEAFF
-	TRBV7-9	16	TRBD1	TRBJ1-1	TGTGCCAGCAGCTTATCACCGGACAGGGTTAACACTGAAGCTTTCTTT	CASSLSPDRVNTEAFF
once	TRBV27	12	-	TRBJ1-1	TGTGCCAGCAGTCCGGGACATATTGAAGCTTTCTTT	CASSPGHIEAFF
few	TRBV11-2	16	-	TRBJ2-1	TGTGCCAGCAGCTTAGACCATATTAGCTCCTACAATGAGCAGTTCTTC	CASSLDHISSYNEQFF
-	TRBV9	15	-	TRBJ1-1	TGTGCCAGCAGCGGAGGGCAGGGGATAATCGCTGAAGCTTTCTTT	CASSGGQGIIAEAFF
few	TRBV20-1	16	TRBD1	TRBJ1-3	TGCAGTGCTAGTCTACAGGACAGGGGGCTTGGAAACACCATATATTTT	CSASLQDRGLGNTIYF
few	TRBV9	13	-	TRBJ2-7	TGTGCCAGCAGCAGCGGACTCCTGAACGAGCAGTACTTC	CASSSGLLNEQYF
-	TRBV3-1	16	TRBD1	TRBJ2-7	TGTGCCAGCAGCACCGGGACAGGACCCTTTTCCTACGAGCAGTACTTC	CASSTGTGPFSYEQYF
few	TRBV7-2	18	TRBD2	TRBJ2-5	TGTGCCAGCAGCTTAGACCCCCTATGGCGGGAGGGGGGGGAGACCCAGTACTTC	CASSLDPLWREGGETQYF
-	TRBV5-1	16	-	TRBJ1-2	TGCGCCGGCAGCTTGGCCGGGAGGGGTCCCTACTATGGCTACACCTTC	CAGSLAGRGPYYGYTF
-	TRBV6-2/TRBV6-3	14	-	TRBJ2-1	TGTGCCAGCACGAGGGGAGTGAGAAACAATGAGCAGTTCTTC	CASTRGVRNNEQFF
few	TRBV7-9	12	-	TRBJ1-2	TGTGCCAGCAGGGCAGGGGAGGATGGCTACACCTTC	CASRAGEDGYTF
-	TRBV20-1	14	-	TRBJ2-7	TGCAGTGCTAGTGGGGTCCTCTTCCCCTACGAGCAGTACTTC	CSASGVLFPYEQYF
-	TRBV7-9	15	-	TRBJ1-1	TGTGCCAGCAGCCAAAGGTCAGTGGTTCAAGCTGAAACTTTCTTT	CASSQRSVVQAETFF
many	TRBV7-2	16	TRBD2	TRBJ2-7	TGTGCCAGCAGCTTAGGCCTAGCGGGAGGCCTCTACGAGCAGTACTTC	CASSLGLAGGLYEQYF
-	TRBV3-1	15	-	TRBJ1-1	TGTGCCAGCAGCCAAAAAGGAGGGGATAGCACTGAAGCTTTCTTT	CASSQKGGDSTEAFF
-	TRBV5-1	15	TRBD1	TRBJ1-2	TGCGCCAGCAGCTTGGCGTCGACAGGGGGATTTGGCCACACCTTC	CASSLASTGGFGHTF
many	TRBV29-1	12	-	TRBJ2-5	TGCAGCGCATCGACAGCTCAAGAGACCCAGTACTTC	CSASTAQETQYF
-	TRBV7-9	14	-	TRBJ1-5	TGTGCCAGCAGTTCAACCGGGCCCCAGAGGCCCCAGCATTTT	CASSSTGPQRPQHF
-	TRBV5-6	17	TRBD2	TRBJ2-6	TGTGCCAGCACCTGGGAGGGAGCGGTTTCTGGGGCCAACGTCCTGACTTTC	CASTWEGAVSGANVLTF
-	TRBV20-1	14	-	TRBJ1-1	TGCAGTGCTACTTTTCGGGACGCCGGACGGGGGGCTTTCTTT	CSATFRDAGRGAFF
many	TRBV24-1	18	-	TRBJ1-5	TGTGCCACCAGTGATGGGACCGGGGGGCCTTATAGCAATCAGCCCCAGCATTTT	CATSDGTGGPYSNQPQHF